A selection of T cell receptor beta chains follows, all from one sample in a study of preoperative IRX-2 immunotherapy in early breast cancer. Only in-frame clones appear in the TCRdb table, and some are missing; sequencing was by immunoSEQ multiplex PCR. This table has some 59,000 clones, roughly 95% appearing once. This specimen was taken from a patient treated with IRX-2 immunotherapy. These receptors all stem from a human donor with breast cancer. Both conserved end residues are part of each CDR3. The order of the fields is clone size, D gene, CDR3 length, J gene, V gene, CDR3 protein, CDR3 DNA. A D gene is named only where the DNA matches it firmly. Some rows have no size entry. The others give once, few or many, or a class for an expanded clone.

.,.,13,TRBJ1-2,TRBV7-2,CASTPSGRYGYTF,TGTGCCAGCACCCCATCAGGTCGTTATGGCTACACCTTC
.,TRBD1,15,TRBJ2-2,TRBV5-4,CASSLQDREAGELFF,TGTGCCAGCAGCTTGCAGGACAGGGAAGCCGGGGAGCTGTTTTTT
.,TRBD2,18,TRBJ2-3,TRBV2,CASSVGLAGGFGTDTQYF,TGTGCCAGCAGTGTGGGACTAGCGGGAGGGTTTGGCACAGATACGCAGTATTTT
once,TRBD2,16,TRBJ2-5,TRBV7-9,CASSLGLAGVGETQYF,TGTGCCAGCAGCTTAGGCCTAGCGGGAGTTGGGGAGACCCAGTACTTC
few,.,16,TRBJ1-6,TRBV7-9,CASSLQTGPYNSPLHF,TGTGCCAGCAGCCTCCAGACCGGTCCTTATAATTCACCCCTCCACTTT
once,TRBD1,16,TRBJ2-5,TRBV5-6,CASSQTGTGNQETQYF,TGTGCCAGCAGCCAGACTGGGACAGGAAATCAAGAGACCCAGTACTTC
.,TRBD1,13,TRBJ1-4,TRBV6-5,CASSGQRNEKLFF,TGTGCCAGCTCGGGACAGAGGAATGAAAAACTGTTTTTT
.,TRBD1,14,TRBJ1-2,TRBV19,CASAPGQGNYGYTF,TGTGCCAGTGCGCCGGGACAGGGGAACTATGGCTACACCTTC
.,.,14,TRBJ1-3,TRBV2,CASRPGVSGNTIYF,TGTGCCAGCAGACCAGGGGTCTCCGGAAACACCATATATTTT
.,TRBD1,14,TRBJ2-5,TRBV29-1,CSVSPTGGGETQYF,TGCAGCGTCTCGCCCACAGGGGGCGGAGAGACCCAGTACTTC
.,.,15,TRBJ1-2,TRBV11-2,CASSLDQGLVYGYTF,TGTGCCAGCAGCCTAGACCAGGGCCTTGTCTATGGCTACACCTTC
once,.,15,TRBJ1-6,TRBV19,CASTTGTLLVSPLHF,TGTGCCAGCACCACCGGCACTTTGCTTGTTTCACCCCTCCACTTT
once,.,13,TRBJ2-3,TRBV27,CASRDHVTDTQYF,TGTGCCAGCAGGGATCACGTCACAGATACGCAGTATTTT
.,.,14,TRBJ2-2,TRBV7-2,CASSSLHPTGELFF,TGTGCCAGCAGCTCCCTACACCCCACCGGGGAGCTGTTTTTT
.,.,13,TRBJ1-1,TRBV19,CASSILLNTEAFF,TGTGCCAGTAGTATTTTGTTGAACACTGAAGCTTTCTTT
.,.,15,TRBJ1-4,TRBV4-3,CASSQVGAPNEKLFF,TGCGCCAGCAGCCAAGTTGGGGCGCCTAATGAAAAACTGTTTTTT
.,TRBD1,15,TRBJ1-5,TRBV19,CASSSQGVSNQPQHF,TGTGCCAGTAGTTCCCAGGGGGTTTCCAATCAGCCCCAGCATTTT
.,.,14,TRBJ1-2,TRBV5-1,CASRSAVGNYGYTF,TGCGCCAGCAGGTCGGCAGTTGGGAACTATGGCTACACCTTC
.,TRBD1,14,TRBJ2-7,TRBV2,CASSESGGSYEQYF,TGTGCCAGCAGTGAATCAGGGGGCTCCTACGAGCAGTACTTC
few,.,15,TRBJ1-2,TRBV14,CASSQGPRANYGYTF,TGTGCCAGCAGCCAAGGGCCACGAGCTAACTATGGCTACACCTTC
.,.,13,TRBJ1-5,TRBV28,CASSLSLYQPQHF,TGTGCCAGCAGTTTATCCTTATATCAGCCCCAGCATTTT
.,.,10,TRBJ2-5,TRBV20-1,CSAARPPAYF,TGCAGTGCCGCTAGACCGCCCGCGTACTTC
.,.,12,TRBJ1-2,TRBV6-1,CASSKQDYGYTF,TGTGCCAGCAGTAAACAGGACTATGGCTACACCTTC
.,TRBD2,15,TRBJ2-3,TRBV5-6,CASSHPSGSADTQYF,TGTGCCAGCAGCCACCCTAGCGGGAGTGCAGATACGCAGTATTTT
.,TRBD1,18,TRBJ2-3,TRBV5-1,CASSLMSGQGGVSDTQYF,TGCGCCAGCAGCTTGATGTCAGGACAGGGGGGTGTCTCAGATACGCAGTATTTT
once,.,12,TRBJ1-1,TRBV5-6,CASSLVRGIGFF,TGTGCCAGCAGCTTGGTGCGGGGGATAGGTTTCTTT
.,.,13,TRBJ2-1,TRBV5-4,CASSSPGDNEQFF,TGTGCCAGCAGCTCTCCGGGGGACAATGAGCAGTTCTTC
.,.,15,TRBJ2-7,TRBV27,CASRASKDPTYEQYF,TGTGCCAGCAGAGCTTCAAAGGACCCTACCTACGAGCAGTACTTC
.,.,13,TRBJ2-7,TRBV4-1,CASSLYHTYEQYF,TGCGCCAGCAGCCTTTACCACACCTACGAGCAGTACTTC
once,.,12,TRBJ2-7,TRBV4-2,CASSRDGYEQYF,TGTGCCAGCAGCCGAGACGGCTACGAGCAGTACTTC
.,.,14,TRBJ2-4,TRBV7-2,CASSPALAKNIQYF,TGTGCCAGCAGCCCAGCCCTAGCCAAAAACATTCAGTACTTC
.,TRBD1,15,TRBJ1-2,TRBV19,CASTLSPGTGGGYTF,TGTGCCAGTACCCTGAGCCCCGGGACAGGAGGTGGCTACACCTTC
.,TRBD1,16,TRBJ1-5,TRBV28,CASSPPLQGSNQPQHF,TGTGCCAGCAGCCCGCCCCTACAGGGGAGCAATCAGCCCCAGCATTTT
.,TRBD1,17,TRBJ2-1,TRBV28,CASSLRFGTGPHNEQFF,TGTGCCAGCAGTTTGCGTTTTGGGACAGGGCCACACAATGAGCAGTTCTTC
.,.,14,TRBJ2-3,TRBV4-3,CASSQEGQMATQYF,TGCGCCAGCAGCCAAGAAGGACAAATGGCCACGCAGTATTTT
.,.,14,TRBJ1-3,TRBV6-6,CASNNWATGNTIYF,TGTGCCAGCAACAATTGGGCAACGGGAAACACCATATATTTT
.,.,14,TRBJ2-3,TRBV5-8,CASSLIVRTDTQYF,TGTGCCAGCAGCTTAATTGTCCGCACAGATACGCAGTATTTT
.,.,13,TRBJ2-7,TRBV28,CASKTASPYEQYF,TGTGCCAGCAAGACCGCTTCGCCTTACGAGCAGTACTTC
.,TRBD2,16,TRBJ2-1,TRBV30,CAWSVLGTSGLNEQFF,TGTGCCTGGAGTGTACTTGGGACTAGCGGGTTGAATGAGCAGTTCTTC
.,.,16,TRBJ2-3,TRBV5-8,CASSQWDRAAPDTQYF,TGTGCCAGCAGCCAATGGGACCGAGCAGCCCCAGATACGCAGTATTTT
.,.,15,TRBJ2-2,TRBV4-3,CASSQEGPGAGELFF,TGCGCCAGCAGCCAAGAGGGACCTGGGGCCGGGGAGCTGTTTTTT
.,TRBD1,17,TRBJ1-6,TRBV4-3,CASSQDRGTGTGSPLHF,TGCGCCAGCAGCCAAGATAGGGGGACAGGGACTGGGTCACCCCTCCACTTT
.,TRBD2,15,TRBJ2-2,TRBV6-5,CASRLAPRAPGELFF,TGTGCCAGCAGACTAGCGCCTCGAGCTCCCGGGGAGCTGTTTTTT
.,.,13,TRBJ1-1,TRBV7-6,CASSLAENTEAFF,TGTGCCAGCAGCTTAGCGGAGAACACTGAAGCTTTCTTT
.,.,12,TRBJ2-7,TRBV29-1,CSATLNSYEQYF,TGCAGCGCTACCTTGAACTCCTACGAGCAGTACTTC
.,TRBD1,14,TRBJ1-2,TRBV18,CASSPPGTVYGYTF,TGTGCCAGCTCACCCCCCGGGACAGTCTATGGCTACACCTTC
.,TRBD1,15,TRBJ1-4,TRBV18,CASSIGQGTNEKLFF,TGTGCCAGCTCAATTGGACAGGGGACTAATGAAAAACTGTTTTTT
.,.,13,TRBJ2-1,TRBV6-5,CASSYSIGGGQFF,TGTGCCAGCAGTTACTCGATTGGAGGCGGTCAGTTCTTC
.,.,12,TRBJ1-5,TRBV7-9,CASSLAGVPQHF,TGTGCCAGCAGCTTAGCCGGGGTACCCCAGCATTTT
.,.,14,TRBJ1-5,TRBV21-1,CASKSRQPGQGGHF,TGTGCCAGCAAATCTAGGCAACCGGGACAGGGAGGACATTTT
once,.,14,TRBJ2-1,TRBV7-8,CATSHPGQNNEQFF,TGTGCCACTTCACACCCGGGACAAAACAATGAGCAGTTCTTC
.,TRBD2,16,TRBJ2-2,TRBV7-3,CASSRLAGPNTGELFF,TGTGCCAGCAGCCGGCTAGCGGGGCCTAACACCGGGGAGCTGTTTTTT
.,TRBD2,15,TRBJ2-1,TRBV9,CASSVGTGGPEEQFF,TGTGCCAGCAGCGTAGGAACGGGAGGGCCGGAAGAGCAGTTCTTC
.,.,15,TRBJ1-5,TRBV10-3,CAIRAETSPNQPQHF,TGTGCCATCAGGGCGGAAACTTCCCCCAATCAGCCCCAGCATTTT
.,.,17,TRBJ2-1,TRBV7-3,CASSSKSEGGSYNEQFF,TGTGCCAGCAGCTCGAAGAGTGAGGGGGGGTCCTACAATGAGCAGTTCTTC
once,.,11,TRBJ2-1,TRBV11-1,CASSSQYEQFF,TGTGCCAGCAGCTCCCAATATGAGCAGTTCTTC
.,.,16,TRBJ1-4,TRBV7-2,CASSPPKGRADEKLFF,TGTGCCAGCAGCCCACCTAAAGGCAGGGCCGATGAAAAACTGTTTTTT